Shown below are 3 T cell receptor beta chains from a single sample sequenced in a study of blood T cells in healthy people across ages. Through a sample-barcoded 5' primer and a J-beta primer mix, a second PCR was run for roughly 6 to 11 cycles. TCRdb re-called the 5' RACE reads through MiXCR, storing one row per CDR3 protein. Of 710,000 or so distinct CDR3 sequences listed, 22% are singletons. Sample: blood. The receptors shown here come from a man aged 65-85 years in good health.

This clonotype has more than one count but fewer than ten. J is TRBJ2-3 and V is TRBV6-6, with TRBD2 matching over 8 bases. Germline values: CDR1 MNHNY, CDR2 SVGAGI (reference sequence). Trimming removed 4 bases from V and 6 bases from J; junction bases left unmatched: 9. CDR3 length: 15 amino acids. In nucleotides, the CDR3 is TGTGCCAGCAGTTTACGGGGACTAGTCGCCGATACGCAGTATTTT. This codes for CASSLRGLVADTQYF.

The V and J genes are TRBV28 and TRBJ2-3, with TRBD2 matching 13 bases. The V gene's germline CDR1 is MDHEN and CDR2 SYDVKM. CDR3 length: 16 amino acids. V shed 8 bases and J 2 bases; nucleotides not matched to a gene: 7. The CDR3 nucleotides are TGTGCCAGCGCGACTAGCGGGAGGTTGTTCACAGATACGCAGTATTTT. Translating gives CASATSGRLFTDTQYF.

DNA of the CDR3: TGTGCCAGCAATATTCCATGCAGACTAGCCACAGATACGCAGTATTTT. Amino acid sequence: CASNIPCRLATDTQYF. This chain uses TRBV12-3 or TRBV12-4 with TRBJ2-3; 7 positions agree with TRBD2. This CDR3 contains 16 residues. V gave up 7 bases and J gave up 2 bases; unmatched junction bases: 12.